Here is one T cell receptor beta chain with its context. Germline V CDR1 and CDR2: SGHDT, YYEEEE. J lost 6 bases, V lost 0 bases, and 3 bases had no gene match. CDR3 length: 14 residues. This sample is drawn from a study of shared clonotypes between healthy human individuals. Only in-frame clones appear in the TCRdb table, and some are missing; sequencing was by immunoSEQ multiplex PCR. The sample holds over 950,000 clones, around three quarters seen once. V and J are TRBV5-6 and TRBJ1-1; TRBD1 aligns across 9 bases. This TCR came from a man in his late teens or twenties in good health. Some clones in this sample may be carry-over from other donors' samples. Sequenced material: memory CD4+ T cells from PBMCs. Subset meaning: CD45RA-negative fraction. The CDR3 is CASSLGTGDSEAFF. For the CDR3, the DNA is TGTGCCAGCAGCTTGGGGACAGGGGACTCTGAAGCTTTCTTT. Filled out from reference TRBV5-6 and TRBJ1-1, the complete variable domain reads DAGVTQSPTHLIKTRGQQVTLRCSPKSGHDTVSWYQQALGQGPQFIFQYYEEEERQRGNFPDRFSGHQFPNYSSELNVNALLLGDSALYLCASSLGTGDSEAFFGQGTRLTVV.